The next 23 T cell receptor beta chains were all read from a single sample in a study of post-analysis software for immune sequencing data. Findings and caveats of the study: The five TRBV segments detected at higher frequency in patients than in controls included TRBV5-6, TRBV5-1 and TRBV20-1.

These TCRs are of unknown antigen specificity. cDNA libraries for TCR beta contained unique molecular identifiers. TCRdb re-called the PCR reads through MiXCR, storing one row per CDR3 protein. The data show about 570,000 distinct CDR3 sequences, with roughly 34% seen just once and 5% to 6% held by the top ten. Sequenced input: blood. The source is a girl under 18 with multiple sclerosis.

This clonotype appeared a few times. The rearrangement uses TRBV7-2 and TRBJ1-6; TRBD1 might be the D (6 bases). This CDR3 is 15 amino acids long. CDR1 and CDR2 from the germline V gene are SGHTA and FQGNSA. V was trimmed by 2 bases and J by 13 bases, leaving 18 bases between them. The CDR3 nucleotides read TGTGCCAGCAGCTTATGGGGGCTTGGACAAGAGCCCCTCCACTTT. Translation: CASSLWGLGQEPLHF.

Ten or more counts support this clonotype. This chain connects TRBV5-1 to TRBJ1-2; 7 nucleotides agree with TRBD1. Germline CDR1 and CDR2: SGHRS and YFSETQ. V lost 4 bases, J lost 4 bases, and 4 bases stayed unmatched. The CDR3 extends over 13 amino acids. The CDR3 loop is CASSHRDSYGYTF. Here the CDR3 DNA reads TGCGCCAGCAGCCACCGGGACAGCTATGGCTACACCTTC.

The chain uses TRBV20-1 and TRBJ2-2; D uncertain. The germline V and J ends were trimmed by 3 bases and 0 bases, with 5 bases remaining between them. Germline assignment: CDR1 DFQATT and CDR2 SNEGSKA (reference sequence). The CDR3 consists of 13 residues. The CDR3 spells CSASVPNTGELFF. The CDR3 nucleotides are TGCAGTGCTAGTGTTCCGAACACCGGGGAGCTGTTTTTT.

This chain uses TRBV5-1 with TRBJ1-1, with TRBD1 matching over 7 bases. With 0 bases clipped from V and 6 bases from J, the junction kept 5 bases outside the gene matches. In germline, CDR1 is SGHRS, CDR2 YFSETQ. This CDR3 has 14 residues. The CDR3 here is CASSLVGQVSEAFF. CDR3 in DNA: TGCGCCAGCAGCTTGGTCGGACAGGTATCTGAAGCTTTCTTT. Variable domain in full (rest from reference TRBV5-1 and TRBJ1-1): KAGVTQTPRYLIKTRGQQVTLSCSPISGHRSVSWYQQTPGQGLQFLFEYFSETQRNKGNFPGRFSGRQFSNSRSEMNVSTLELGDSALYLCASSLVGQVSEAFFGQGTRLTVV.

This clonotype was detected a few times. The chain couples TRBV6-6 to TRBJ2-1; no firm D call. The V gene's germline CDR1 is MNHNY and CDR2 SVGAGI (reference sequence). The CDR3 sequence is 14 residues long. V was cut by 6 bases and J by 2 bases, with 11 bases left in between. The DNA for the CDR3 is TGTGCCAGCAGACCGACGGAACCCTACAATGAGCAGTTCTTC. Its protein is CASRPTEPYNEQFF.

The chain joins TRBV6-6 to TRBJ1-2; 7 nucleotides line up with TRBD1. V was clipped by 6 bases and J by 2 bases; unmatched bases: 3. Germline CDR1 MNHNY, CDR2 SVGAGI (reference sequence). The CDR3 loop spans 13 amino acids. The CDR3 nucleotides are TGTGCCAGCAGGCCAGGGGGGAACTATGGCTACACCTTC. This encodes CASRPGGNYGYTF.

This rearrangement joins TRBV28 to TRBJ2-1; no clear D. The ends were cut back, 8 bases at V and 4 bases at J, with 15 bases in the middle. The CDR3 covers 14 residues. Germline V gives CDR1 MDHEN, CDR2 SYDVKM. CDR3 sequence reads: CASSSAREYNEQFF. Here the CDR3 DNA reads TGTGCCAGCTCGTCTGCGAGAGAATACAATGAGCAGTTCTTC.

The chain uses TRBV5-6 and TRBJ1-2, with TRBD1 as a possible D gene (5 bases). Trimming pared 4 bases from V and 3 bases from J, leaving 19 bases between. The CDR3 totals 16 residues. CDR1 and CDR2 (germline): SGHDT, YYEEEE. The CDR3 region is CASSLGGGFGDYGYTF. The DNA of the CDR3 is TGTGCCAGCAGCCTCGGCGGGGGGTTCGGAGACTATGGCTACACCTTC. Using reference TRBV5-6 and TRBJ1-2 for the parts outside the CDR3, the full variable domain is DAGVTQSPTHLIKTRGQQVTLRCSPKSGHDTVSWYQQALGQGPQFIFQYYEEEERQRGNFPDRFSGHQFPNYSSELNVNALLLGDSALYLCASSLGGGFGDYGYTFGSGTRLTVV.

This clonotype was found a few times. This chain connects TRBV12-3 or TRBV12-4 to TRBJ2-1, with D unresolved. CDR3 length equals 12 residues. The ends were cut back, 1 base at V and 9 bases at J, with 7 bases in the middle. The CDR3 is CASSLVLREQFF. The CDR3 region has the DNA TGTGCCAGCAGTTTAGTCTTGCGTGAGCAGTTCTTC.

This clonotype was recorded at least ten times. The chain links TRBV6-4 to TRBJ2-1, with D perhaps matching TRBD2 (7 bases). Germline CDR1 is MRHNA and CDR2 is SNTAGT. V was shortened by 3 bases and J by 4 bases, with 13 bases between the two germline ends. This CDR3 spans 15 amino acids. The CDR3 coding sequence is TGTGCCAGCAGTGAAACCGGGGGGCTTTACAATGAGCAGTTCTTC. Translating gives CASSETGGLYNEQFF.

This chain joins TRBV5-1 and TRBJ2-1, with 11 bases that match TRBD2. The CDR3 is made up of 15 amino acids. The germline V gene encodes CDR1 SGHRS and CDR2 YFSETQ. With V trimmed by 7 bases and J by 4 bases, 7 bases remained unmatched. The CDR3 DNA reads as TGCGCCAGCCATCAGACTAGCGGGGAGTACAATGAGCAGTTCTTC. This sequence encodes CASHQTSGEYNEQFF.

Ten or more counts support this clonotype. The chain carries TRBV10-3 and TRBJ2-7, with D possibly TRBD2 on 6 matching bases. The CDR3 is 14 residues long. Germline CDR1 is ENHRY and CDR2 is SYGVKD. V was cut by 4 bases and J by 2 bases, with 12 bases left in between. CDR3 protein: CAISATGDTYEQYF. The CDR3 DNA follows: TGTGCCATCAGTGCAACGGGAGATACCTACGAGCAGTACTTC.

This clonotype turned up a few times. V and J are TRBV5-1 and TRBJ1-1, with D tentatively TRBD1 (6 bases). The CDR3 has 13 residues. CDR1 SGHRS and CDR2 YFSETQ come from the germline V gene. V was cut by 4 bases and J by 4 bases, with 11 bases left in between. The CDR3 reads CASSPRGGTEAFF. CDR3 sequence (DNA): TGCGCCAGCAGCCCAAGGGGGGGCACTGAAGCTTTCTTT.

A few counts support this clonotype. CDR3 bases: TGTGCCAGCAGTTCAACTTTCGAGTCCCCGGGGACCCAGTACTTC. Amino acid sequence: CASSSTFESPGTQYF. The chain recombines TRBV12-3 or TRBV12-4 with TRBJ2-5; D gene unclear. This CDR3 is built from 15 residues. Deletions cut 4 bases from V and 7 bases from J, with 19 bases between.

The chain employs TRBV5-1 and TRBJ2-5; D ambiguous. This CDR3 is built from 13 residues. CDR1 and CDR2 from the germline V gene are SGHRS and YFSETQ. With 0 bases removed from V and 5 bases from J, the gap between germline ends came to 8 bases. The CDR3 bases are TGCGCCAGCAGCTTGGTGTCTAGGGAGACCCAGTACTTC. This encodes CASSLVSRETQYF.

This clonotype appeared a few times. J is TRBJ2-1 and V is TRBV5-1; 7 positions agree with TRBD1. CDR1 and CDR2 (germline): SGHRS, YFSETQ. The CDR3 covers 15 residues. With V trimmed by 4 bases and J by 7 bases, 11 bases remained unmatched. The CDR3 sequence: CASSTEIQGTNEQFF. The CDR3 DNA sequence: TGCGCCAGCAGCACCGAGATACAGGGGACAAATGAGCAGTTCTTC.

V and J are TRBV11-2 and TRBJ2-5, with 7 bases identical to TRBD1. Germline V gene data show CDR1 as SGHAT and CDR2 as FQNNGV. V shed 6 bases, J shed 4 bases, and the junction held 11 bases outside the gene matches. The CDR3 sequence is 15 residues long. The CDR3 here is CASSSTGSRRETQYF. CDR3 bases: TGTGCCAGCAGTTCGACAGGGTCGAGGAGAGAGACCCAGTACTTC.

J is TRBJ2-3 and V is TRBV7-2; D is unclear. The CDR3 loop spans 15 amino acids. The V gene's germline CDR1 is SGHTA and CDR2 FQGNSA. Between the trimmed V and J ends, which lost 5 bases and 1 base, there was a span of 13 bases. The CDR3 region is CASSPQLGRTDTQYF. The CDR3 DNA reads as TGTGCCAGCAGCCCCCAACTTGGACGCACAGATACGCAGTATTTT. The whole variable domain, remainder taken from reference TRBV7-2 and TRBJ2-3, is GAGVSQSPSNKVTEKGKDVELRCDPISGHTALYWYRQSLGQGLEFLIYFQGNSAPDKSGLPSDRFSAERTGGSVSTLTIQRTQQEDSAVYLCASSPQLGRTDTQYFGPGTRLTVL.

This chain uses TRBV20-1 with TRBJ2-1, with D perhaps being TRBD1 or TRBD2 (5 bases each). From germline, CDR1 is DFQATT and CDR2 SNEGSKA (reference sequence). V was cut by 6 bases and J by 9 bases, with 24 bases left in between. The CDR3 has 15 residues. CDR3 in amino acids: CSARAPGPYAGEQFF. The CDR3 DNA follows: TGCAGTGCGCGCGCCCCGGGACCTTATGCGGGTGAGCAGTTCTTC.

This chain connects TRBV2 to TRBJ2-5; 7 bases agree with TRBD1. The J call is doubtful: the DNA matches TRBJ2-7 better. CDR3 length equals 12 residues. Germline-derived CDR1 and CDR2 are SNHLY and FYNNEI. The CDR3: CASRRQGNEQYF. As DNA, the CDR3 is TGTGCCAGCAGACGACAGGGTAACGAGCAGTACTTC.

The rearrangement links TRBV28 to TRBJ2-1; 7 positions agree with TRBD1. With the DNA end fitting TRBJ2-7 better, the J assignment may be wrong. The germline V gene encodes CDR1 MDHEN and CDR2 SYDVKM. This CDR3 has 14 residues. CDR3 coding DNA: TGTGCCAGCAGTTGGACAGGAGGTTTCAATGAGCAGTACTTC. Its translation is CASSWTGGFNEQYF.

This clonotype was detected many times. Its ends do not fully match the called genes, so a read error is possible. The chain recombines TRBV7-7 with TRBJ2-6; possible D gene TRBD2, 5 bases. The CDR3 is 16 amino acids. Germline values: CDR1 SSHAT, CDR2 FNYEAQ (reference sequence). In DNA, the CDR3 is TGTGCTAGCAGCCCGGACGGGATCTCTGGGGCCAACGTCCTGACTTTC. It translates to CASSPDGISGANVLTF.

The table lists this clonotype with many counts. The chain employs TRBV5-1 and TRBJ2-1; D may be TRBD1 (5 bases). V was shortened by 1 base and J by 5 bases, with 10 bases between the two germline ends. This CDR3 region has 14 residues. CDR1 and CDR2 (germline): SGHRS, YFSETQ. This CDR3 reads CASSLYGANNEQFF. The CDR3 DNA follows: TGCGCCAGCAGCTTGTATGGGGCCAACAATGAGCAGTTCTTC.